This passage covers 8 T cell receptor beta chains from one sample sequenced in a study of CXCR3-negative and CXCR3-positive naive CD8 T cells. The TRB libraries of cDNA were built by UMI-labeled 5' RACE. For each CDR3 protein, TCRdb gives one entry from its re-call of the 5' RACE reads, without DNA. Here the sample table reports some 150,000 distinct CDR3 sequences. Study observations and caveats: CXCR3-positive naive cells had more hydrophobic TRB CDR3s than CXCR3-negative naive cells.

For these TCRs, the target antigens are not known. The specimen sequenced was naive CXCR3+ CD8+ T cells from blood. The subset is: CD45RO-CCR7+CD27+CD95- naive CD8+ T cells expressing CXCR3 (TNR3+). All receptors derive from a human donor in good health. Some clones in this sample may be carry-over from other donors' samples.

This chain links TRBV2 with TRBJ1-2; the TRBD1 assignment by TCRdb is unverifiable without DNA. This CDR3 has 14 residues. CDR1 SNHLY and CDR2 FYNNEI come from the germline V gene. CDR3 region: CASRRTGPKSGYTF.

This sequence joins TRBV7-2 and TRBJ2-3. Germline CDR1 reads SGHTA; CDR2 reads FQGNSA. This CDR3 region has 12 residues. CDR3 sequence: CASSLLADTQYF.

V usage is TRBV11-2 and J usage is TRBJ2-1; the TCRdb D gene call, TRBD2, has no DNA to confirm it. Germline CDR1 reads SGHAT; CDR2 reads FQNNGV. This CDR3 contains 16 residues. This CDR3 is CASSPVNGPTYNEQFF.

The rearrangement uses TRBV28 and TRBJ2-1; the TRBD2 assignment by TCRdb is unverifiable without DNA. This CDR3 is built from 17 residues. The V gene's germline CDR1 is MDHEN and CDR2 SYDVKM. The CDR3 sequence is CASSFIFSTSGYNEQFF.

V usage is TRBV12-3 or TRBV12-4 and J usage is TRBJ1-5; TCRdb's assignment of TRBD1 cannot be checked, as there is no DNA. This CDR3 comprises 14 residues. The CDR3 is CASSPGTGKQPQHF.

This sequence joins TRBV5-6 and TRBJ2-3. This CDR3 comprises 12 residues. From germline, CDR1 is SGHDT and CDR2 YYEEEE. The chain's CDR3 is CASSFDPDTQYF.

The chain combines TRBV29-1 with TRBJ2-3; with no DNA, the TCRdb D assignment of TRBD2 cannot be verified. CDR1 and CDR2 (germline): SQVTM, ANQGSEA. This CDR3 has 15 amino acids. CDR3: CSVSLSSESTDTQYF.

This chain uses TRBV14 with TRBJ2-7; TCRdb lists TRBD1, though no DNA is available to test this call. CDR3 size: 16 residues. Germline CDR1 and CDR2: SGHDN and FVKESK. The CDR3 sequence: CASSQVLWAGAYEQYF.